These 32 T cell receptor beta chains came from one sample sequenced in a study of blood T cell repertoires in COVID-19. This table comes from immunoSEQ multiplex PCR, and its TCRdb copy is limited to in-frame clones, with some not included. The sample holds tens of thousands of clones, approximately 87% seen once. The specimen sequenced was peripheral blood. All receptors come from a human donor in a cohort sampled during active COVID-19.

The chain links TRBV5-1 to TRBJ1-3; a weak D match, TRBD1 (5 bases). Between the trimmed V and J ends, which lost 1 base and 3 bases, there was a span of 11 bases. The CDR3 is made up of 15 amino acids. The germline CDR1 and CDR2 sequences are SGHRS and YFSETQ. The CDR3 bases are TGCGCCAGCAGCTTGCAGGGTATCGGTGGAAACACCATATATTTT. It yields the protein CASSLQGIGGNTIYF.

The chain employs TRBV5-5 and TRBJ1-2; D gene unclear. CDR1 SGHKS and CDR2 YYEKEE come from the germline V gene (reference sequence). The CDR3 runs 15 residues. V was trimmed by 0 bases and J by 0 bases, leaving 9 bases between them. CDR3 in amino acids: CASSLALNSNYGYTF. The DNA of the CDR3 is TGTGCCAGCAGCTTGGCACTTAATTCTAACTATGGCTACACCTTC.

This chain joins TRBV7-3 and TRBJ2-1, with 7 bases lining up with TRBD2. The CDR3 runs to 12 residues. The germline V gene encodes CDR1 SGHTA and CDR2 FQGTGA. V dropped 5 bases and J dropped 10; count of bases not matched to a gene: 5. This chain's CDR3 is CASSRGTTEQFF. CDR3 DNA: TGTGCCAGCAGCCGCGGGACTACAGAGCAGTTCTTC.

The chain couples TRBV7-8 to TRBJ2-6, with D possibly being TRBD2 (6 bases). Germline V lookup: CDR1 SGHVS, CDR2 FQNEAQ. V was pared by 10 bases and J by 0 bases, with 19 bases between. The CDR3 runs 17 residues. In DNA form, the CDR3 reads TGTGCCACCCTTCTTGGAGGGCCCGGCTCTGGGGCCAACGTCCTGACTTTC. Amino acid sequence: CATLLGGPGSGANVLTF. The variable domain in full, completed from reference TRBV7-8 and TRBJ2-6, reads GAGVSQSPRYKVAKRGQDVALRCDPISGHVSLFWYQQALGQGPEFLTYFQNEAQLDKSGLPSDRFFAERPEGSVSTLKIQRTQQEDSAVYLCATLLGGPGSGANVLTFGAGSRLTVL.

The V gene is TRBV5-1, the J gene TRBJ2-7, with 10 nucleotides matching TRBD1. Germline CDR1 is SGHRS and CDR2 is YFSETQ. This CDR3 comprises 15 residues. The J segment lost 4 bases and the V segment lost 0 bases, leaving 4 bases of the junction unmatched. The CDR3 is CASSLADRGLYEQYF. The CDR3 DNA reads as TGCGCCAGCAGCTTGGCGGACAGGGGGTTGTACGAGCAGTACTTC.

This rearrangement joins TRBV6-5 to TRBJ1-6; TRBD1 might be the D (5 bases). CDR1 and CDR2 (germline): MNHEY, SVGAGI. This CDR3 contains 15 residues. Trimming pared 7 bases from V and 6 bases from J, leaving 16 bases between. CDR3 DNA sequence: TGTGCCAGCACCTTGGACACGGAAATTAATTCACCCCTCCACTTT. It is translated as CASTLDTEINSPLHF.

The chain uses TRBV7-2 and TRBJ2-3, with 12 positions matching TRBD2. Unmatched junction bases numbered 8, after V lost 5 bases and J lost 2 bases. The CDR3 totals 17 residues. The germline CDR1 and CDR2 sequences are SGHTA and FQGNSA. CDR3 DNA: TGTGCCAGCAGCATCGGACTAGCGGGGATTATCACAGATACGCAGTATTTT. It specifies CASSIGLAGIITDTQYF.

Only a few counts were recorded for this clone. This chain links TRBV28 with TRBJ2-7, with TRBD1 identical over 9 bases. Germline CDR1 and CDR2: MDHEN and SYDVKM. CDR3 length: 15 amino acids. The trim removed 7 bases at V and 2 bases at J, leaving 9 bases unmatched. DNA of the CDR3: TGTGCCAGCACCAAAGGGGGACAGGGCGCCTACGAGCAGTACTTC. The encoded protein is CASTKGGQGAYEQYF.

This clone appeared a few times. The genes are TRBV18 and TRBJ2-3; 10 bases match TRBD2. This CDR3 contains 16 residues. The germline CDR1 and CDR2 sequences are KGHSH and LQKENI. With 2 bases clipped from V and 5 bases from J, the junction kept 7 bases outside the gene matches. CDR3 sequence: CASSPSWSGRGDTQYF. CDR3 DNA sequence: TGTGCCAGCTCACCATCGTGGAGCGGGAGGGGAGATACGCAGTATTTT. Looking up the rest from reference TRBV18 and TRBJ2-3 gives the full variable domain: NAGVMQNPRHLVRRRGQEARLRCSPMKGHSHVYWYRQLPEEGLKFMVYLQKENIIDESGMPKERFSAEFPKEGPSILRIQQVVRGDSAAYFCASSPSWSGRGDTQYFGPGTRLTVL.

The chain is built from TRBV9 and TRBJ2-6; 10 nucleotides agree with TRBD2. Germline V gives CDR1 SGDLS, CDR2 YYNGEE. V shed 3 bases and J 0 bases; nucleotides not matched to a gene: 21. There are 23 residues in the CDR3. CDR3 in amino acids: CASSGKQVKREGLVASGANVLTF. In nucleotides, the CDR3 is TGTGCCAGCAGCGGTAAACAGGTGAAGCGGGAGGGCCTCGTTGCCTCTGGGGCCAACGTCCTGACTTTC.

CDR3 sequence: CASSSPTGADTQYF. The CDR3 bases are TGCGCCAGCAGCTCACCTACAGGGGCAGATACGCAGTATTTT. V usage is TRBV5-1 and J usage is TRBJ2-3; TRBD1 agrees at 7 bases. V lost 3 bases and J lost 4; bases outside the gene matches: 5. Germline CDR1 reads SGHRS; CDR2 reads YFSETQ. The CDR3 is 14 amino acids.

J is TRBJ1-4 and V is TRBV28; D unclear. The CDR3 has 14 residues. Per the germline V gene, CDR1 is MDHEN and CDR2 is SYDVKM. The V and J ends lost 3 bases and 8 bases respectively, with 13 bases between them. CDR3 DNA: TGTGCCAGCAGTTTCAGGTCCGGTGCGGAAAAACTGTTTTTT. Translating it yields CASSFRSGAEKLFF. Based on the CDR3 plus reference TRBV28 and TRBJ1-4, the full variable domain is DVKVTQSSRYLVKRTGEKVFLECVQDMDHENMFWYRQDPGLGLRLIYFSYDVKMKEKGDIPEGYSVSREKKERFSLILESASTNQTSMYLCASSFRSGAEKLFFGSGTQLSVL.

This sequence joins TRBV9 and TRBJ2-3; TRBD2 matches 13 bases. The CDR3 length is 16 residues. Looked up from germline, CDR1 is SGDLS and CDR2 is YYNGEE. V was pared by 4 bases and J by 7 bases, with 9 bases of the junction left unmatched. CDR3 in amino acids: CASSFGLAGDRNTQYF. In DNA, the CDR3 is TGTGCCAGCAGCTTTGGACTAGCGGGGGATCGTAATACGCAGTATTTT.

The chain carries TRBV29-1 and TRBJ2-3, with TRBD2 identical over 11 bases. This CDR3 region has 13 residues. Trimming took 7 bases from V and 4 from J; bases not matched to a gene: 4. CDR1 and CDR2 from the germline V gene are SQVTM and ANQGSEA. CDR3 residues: CSGTSGSADTQYF. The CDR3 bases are TGCAGCGGTACTAGCGGGAGCGCAGATACGCAGTATTTT.

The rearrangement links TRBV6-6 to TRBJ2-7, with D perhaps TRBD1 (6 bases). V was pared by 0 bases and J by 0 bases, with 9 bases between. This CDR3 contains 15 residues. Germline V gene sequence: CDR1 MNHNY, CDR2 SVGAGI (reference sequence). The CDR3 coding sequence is TGTGCCAGCAGTTACTCCAGGGGTAGCTCCTACGAGCAGTACTTC. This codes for CASSYSRGSSYEQYF.

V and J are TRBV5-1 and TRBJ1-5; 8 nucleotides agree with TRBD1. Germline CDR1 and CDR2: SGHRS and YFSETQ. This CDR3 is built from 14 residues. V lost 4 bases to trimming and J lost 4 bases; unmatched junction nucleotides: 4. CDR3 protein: CASSEGTGNQPQHF. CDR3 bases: TGCGCCAGCAGCGAAGGGACAGGTAATCAGCCCCAGCATTTT.

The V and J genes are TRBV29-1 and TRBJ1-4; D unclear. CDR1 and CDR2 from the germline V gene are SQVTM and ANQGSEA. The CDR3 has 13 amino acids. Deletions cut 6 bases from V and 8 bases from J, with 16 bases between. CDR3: CSVHRAGGEKLFF. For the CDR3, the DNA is TGCAGCGTGCATCGCGCGGGTGGCGAAAAACTGTTTTTT.

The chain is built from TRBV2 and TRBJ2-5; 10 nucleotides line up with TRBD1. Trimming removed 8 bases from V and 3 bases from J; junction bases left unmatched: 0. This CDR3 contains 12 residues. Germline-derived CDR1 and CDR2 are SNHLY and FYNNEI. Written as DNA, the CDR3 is TGTGCCAGCGGACAGGGGGAAGAGACCCAGTACTTC. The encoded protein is CASGQGEETQYF.

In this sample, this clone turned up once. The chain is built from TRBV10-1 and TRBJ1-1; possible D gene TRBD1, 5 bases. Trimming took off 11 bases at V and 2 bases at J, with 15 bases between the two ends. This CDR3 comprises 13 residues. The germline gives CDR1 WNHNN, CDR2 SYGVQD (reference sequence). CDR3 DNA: TGCGCCCTTGGACCGGGGGATAACACTGAAGCTTTCTTT. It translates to CALGPGDNTEAFF.

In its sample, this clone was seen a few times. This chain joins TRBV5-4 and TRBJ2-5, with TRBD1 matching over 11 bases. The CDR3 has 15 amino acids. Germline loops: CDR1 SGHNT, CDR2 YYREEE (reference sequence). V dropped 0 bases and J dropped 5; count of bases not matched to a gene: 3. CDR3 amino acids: CASSLGRTGGETQYF. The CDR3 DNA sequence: TGTGCCAGCAGCTTGGGGCGGACAGGGGGCGAGACCCAGTACTTC.

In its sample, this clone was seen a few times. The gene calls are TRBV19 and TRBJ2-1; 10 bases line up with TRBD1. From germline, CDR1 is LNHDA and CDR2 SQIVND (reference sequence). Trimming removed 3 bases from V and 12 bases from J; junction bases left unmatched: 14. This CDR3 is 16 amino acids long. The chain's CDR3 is CASSIYGTGVLARQFF. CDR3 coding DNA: TGTGCCAGTAGTATTTACGGGACAGGGGTGCTCGCTAGGCAGTTCTTC. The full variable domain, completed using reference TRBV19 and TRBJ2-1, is DGGITQSPKYLFRKEGQNVTLSCEQNLNHDAMYWYRQDPGQGLRLIYYSQIVNDFQKGDIAEGYSVSREKKESFPLTVTSAQKNPTAFYLCASSIYGTGVLARQFFGPGTRLTVL.

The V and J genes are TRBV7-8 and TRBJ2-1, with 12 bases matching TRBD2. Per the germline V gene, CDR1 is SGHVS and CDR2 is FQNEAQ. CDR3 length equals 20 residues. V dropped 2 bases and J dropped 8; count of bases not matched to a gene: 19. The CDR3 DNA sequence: TGTGCCAGCAGCTTAAACAAATTCCAAGTGACTAGCGGGAGAGTCGATGAGCAGTTCTTC. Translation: CASSLNKFQVTSGRVDEQFF.

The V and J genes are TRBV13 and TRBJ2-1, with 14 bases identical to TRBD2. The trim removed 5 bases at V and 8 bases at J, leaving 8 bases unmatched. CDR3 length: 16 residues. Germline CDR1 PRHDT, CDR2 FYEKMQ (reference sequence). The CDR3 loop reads CASSTRPGLAGDEQFF. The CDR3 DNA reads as TGTGCCAGCAGCACTAGGCCGGGACTAGCGGGAGATGAGCAGTTCTTC.

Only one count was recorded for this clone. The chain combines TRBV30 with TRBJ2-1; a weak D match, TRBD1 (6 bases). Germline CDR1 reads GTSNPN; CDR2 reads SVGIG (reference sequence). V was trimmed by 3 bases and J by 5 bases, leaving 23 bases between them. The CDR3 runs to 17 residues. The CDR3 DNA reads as TGTGCCTGGAGAGGGGGAAGCAGCGACTACGGGAACAATGAGCAGTTCTTC. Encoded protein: CAWRGGSSDYGNNEQFF.

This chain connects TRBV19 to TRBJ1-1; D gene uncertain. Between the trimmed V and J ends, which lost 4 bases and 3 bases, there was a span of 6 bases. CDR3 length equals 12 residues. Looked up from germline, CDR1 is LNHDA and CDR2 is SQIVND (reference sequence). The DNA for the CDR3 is TGTGCCAGTAGTACTTACTACACTGAAGCTTTCTTT. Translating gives CASSTYYTEAFF.

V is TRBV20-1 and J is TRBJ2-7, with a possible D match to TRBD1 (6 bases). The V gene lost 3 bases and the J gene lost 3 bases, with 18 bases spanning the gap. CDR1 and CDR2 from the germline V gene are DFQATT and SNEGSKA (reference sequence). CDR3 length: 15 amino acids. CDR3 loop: CSASRRGRLDYEQYF. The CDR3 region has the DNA TGCAGTGCTAGTCGCAGGGGCCGCCTGGACTACGAGCAGTACTTC.

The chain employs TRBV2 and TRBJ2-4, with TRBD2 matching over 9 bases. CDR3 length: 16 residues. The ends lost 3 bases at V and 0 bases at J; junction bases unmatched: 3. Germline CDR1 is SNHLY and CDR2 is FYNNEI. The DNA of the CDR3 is TGTGCCAGCAGTGAGACTAGCGGATTAGCCAAAAACATTCAGTACTTC. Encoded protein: CASSETSGLAKNIQYF.

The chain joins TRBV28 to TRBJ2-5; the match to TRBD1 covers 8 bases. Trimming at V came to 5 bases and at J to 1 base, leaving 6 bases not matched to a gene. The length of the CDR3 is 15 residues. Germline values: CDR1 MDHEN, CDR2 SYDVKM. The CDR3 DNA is TGTGCCAGCAGTGCATCGACAGGGGCCCAAGAGACCCAGTACTTC. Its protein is CASSASTGAQETQYF.

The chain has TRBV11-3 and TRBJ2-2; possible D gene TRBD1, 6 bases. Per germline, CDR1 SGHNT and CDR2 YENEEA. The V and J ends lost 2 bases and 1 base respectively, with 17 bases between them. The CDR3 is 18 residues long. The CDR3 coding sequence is TGTGCCAGCAGCTTAACCCGTTGGGACACACGGAACACCGGGGAGCTGTTTTTT. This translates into CASSLTRWDTRNTGELFF.

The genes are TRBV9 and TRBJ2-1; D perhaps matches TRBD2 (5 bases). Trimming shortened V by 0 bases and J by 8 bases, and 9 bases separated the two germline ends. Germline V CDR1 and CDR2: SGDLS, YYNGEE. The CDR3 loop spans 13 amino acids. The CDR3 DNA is TGTGCCAGCAGCGTAGGGACGAGGGATGAGCAGTTCTTC. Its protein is CASSVGTRDEQFF.

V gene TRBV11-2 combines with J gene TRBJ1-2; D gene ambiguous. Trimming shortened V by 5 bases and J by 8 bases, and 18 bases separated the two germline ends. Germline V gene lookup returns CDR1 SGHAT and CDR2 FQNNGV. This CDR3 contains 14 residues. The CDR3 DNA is TGTGCCAGCAGCCCAGTGGGAGAGGGAGAAGGCTACACCTTC. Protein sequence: CASSPVGEGEGYTF.

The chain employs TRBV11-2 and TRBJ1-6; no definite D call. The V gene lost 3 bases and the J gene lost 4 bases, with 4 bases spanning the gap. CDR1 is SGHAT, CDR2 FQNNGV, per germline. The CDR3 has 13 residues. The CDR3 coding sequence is TGTGCCAGCAGCTTTCAGTATAATTCACCCCTCCACTTT. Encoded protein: CASSFQYNSPLHF.